This T cell receptor (beta chain) was recovered during a study of technical replicates of blood from a few donors (dated by TCRdb to about 2017). Library prep was done by the immunoSEQ multiplex PCR assay. TCRdb stores this immuneACCESS table with in-frame sequences only. Part of the clones is absent; in the studies checked, under half of the shortfall reflects unresolved V genes, and no reason is known for the rest. The sample table lists around 100,000 clones, over 90% of them with a count of one. The top ten clonotypes cover 0.21% of the sample. This clone is a singleton in its sample. Its antigen is unknown. Base qualities are not provided; no much larger clone lies one nucleotide away. The TCR sequence derives from a human donor in good health. What was sequenced was T cells isolated from PBMCs.

DNA sequence: TGTGCCAGCAGCGTTTCCGGGACAGCCTACGAGCAGTACTTC. Its amino acids are CASSVSGTAYEQYF. The rearrangement combines TRBV9 with TRBJ2-7; 7 nucleotides in the junction match TRBD1. The germline V gene supplies CDR1 SGDLS and CDR2 YYNGEE. The CDR3 sequence holds 14 residues, the cysteine and phenylalanine included. The read is trimmed to its CDR3 DNA, 42 bases read in frame from base 1. Germline trimming amounts to 2 bases on V and 2 bases on J, with 4 as the count of junction bases outside the gene matches.